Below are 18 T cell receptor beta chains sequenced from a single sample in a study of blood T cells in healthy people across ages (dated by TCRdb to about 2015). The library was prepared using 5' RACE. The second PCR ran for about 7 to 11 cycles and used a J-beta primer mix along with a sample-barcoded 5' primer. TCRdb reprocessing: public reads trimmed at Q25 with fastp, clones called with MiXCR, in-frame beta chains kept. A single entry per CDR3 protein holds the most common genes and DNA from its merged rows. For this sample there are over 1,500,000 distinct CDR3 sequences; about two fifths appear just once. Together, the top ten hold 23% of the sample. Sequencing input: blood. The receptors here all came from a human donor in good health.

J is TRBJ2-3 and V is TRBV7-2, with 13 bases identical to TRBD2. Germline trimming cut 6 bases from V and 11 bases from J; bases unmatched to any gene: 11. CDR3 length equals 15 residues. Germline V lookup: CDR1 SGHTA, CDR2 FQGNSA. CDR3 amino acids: CASSLLAGGVGLQYF. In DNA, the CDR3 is TGTGCCAGCAGTCTACTAGCGGGGGGGGTCGGGCTGCAGTATTTT.

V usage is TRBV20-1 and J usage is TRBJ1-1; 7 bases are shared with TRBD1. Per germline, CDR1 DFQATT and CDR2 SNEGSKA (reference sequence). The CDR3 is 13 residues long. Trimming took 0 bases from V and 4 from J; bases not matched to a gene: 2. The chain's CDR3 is CSARESGGTEAFF. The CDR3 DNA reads TGCAGTGCTAGAGAGTCAGGGGGCACTGAAGCTTTCTTT.

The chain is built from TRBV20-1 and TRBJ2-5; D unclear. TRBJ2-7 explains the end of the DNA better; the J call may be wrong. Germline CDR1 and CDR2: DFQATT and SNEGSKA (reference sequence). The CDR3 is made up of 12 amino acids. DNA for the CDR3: TGCAGTGCTAGCGTCAGGAGCTACGAGCAGTACTTC. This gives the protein CSASVRSYEQYF.

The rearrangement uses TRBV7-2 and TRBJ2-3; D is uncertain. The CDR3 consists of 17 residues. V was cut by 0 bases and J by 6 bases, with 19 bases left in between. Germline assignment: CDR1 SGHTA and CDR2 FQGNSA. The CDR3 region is CASSLAPVLGAVDTQYF. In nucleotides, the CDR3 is TGTGCCAGCAGCTTAGCGCCAGTTCTCGGTGCGGTTGATACGCAGTATTTT.

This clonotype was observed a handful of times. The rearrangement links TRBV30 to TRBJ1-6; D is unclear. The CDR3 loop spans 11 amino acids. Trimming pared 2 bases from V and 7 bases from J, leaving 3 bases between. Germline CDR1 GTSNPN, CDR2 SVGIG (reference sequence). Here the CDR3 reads CAWSRNSPLHF. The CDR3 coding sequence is TGTGCCTGGAGTAGGAATTCACCCCTCCACTTT.

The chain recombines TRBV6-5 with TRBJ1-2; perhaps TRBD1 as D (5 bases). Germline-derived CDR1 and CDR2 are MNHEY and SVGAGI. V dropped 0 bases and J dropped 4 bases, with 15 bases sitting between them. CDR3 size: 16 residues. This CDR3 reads CASSYSMGRGIYGYTF. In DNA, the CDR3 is TGTGCCAGCAGTTACTCGATGGGACGGGGGATCTATGGCTACACCTTC.

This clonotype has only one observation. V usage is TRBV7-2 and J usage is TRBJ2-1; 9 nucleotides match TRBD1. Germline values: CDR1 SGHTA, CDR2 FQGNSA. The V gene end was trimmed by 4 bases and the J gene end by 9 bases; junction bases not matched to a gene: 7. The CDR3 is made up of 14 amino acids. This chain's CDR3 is CASSYLGQGSEQFF. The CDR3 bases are TGTGCCAGCAGCTACCTGGGACAGGGAAGTGAGCAGTTCTTC.

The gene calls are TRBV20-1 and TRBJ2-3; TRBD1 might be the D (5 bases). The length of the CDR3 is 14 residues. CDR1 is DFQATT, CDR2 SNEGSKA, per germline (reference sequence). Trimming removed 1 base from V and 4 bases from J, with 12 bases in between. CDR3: CSARGGAPPDTQYF. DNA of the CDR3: TGCAGTGCTAGAGGGGGCGCTCCACCAGATACGCAGTATTTT.

The CDR3 bases are TGTGCCAGCAGCTTTAGCGGGGCGGAAGAGACCCAGTACTTC. Amino acids: CASSFSGAEETQYF. V usage is TRBV7-2 and J usage is TRBJ2-5, with 8 bases identical to TRBD2. Germline V gene data show CDR1 as SGHTA and CDR2 as FQGNSA. V trimming: 3 bases; J trimming: 3 bases; junction bases outside the gene matches: 3. The CDR3 covers 14 residues.

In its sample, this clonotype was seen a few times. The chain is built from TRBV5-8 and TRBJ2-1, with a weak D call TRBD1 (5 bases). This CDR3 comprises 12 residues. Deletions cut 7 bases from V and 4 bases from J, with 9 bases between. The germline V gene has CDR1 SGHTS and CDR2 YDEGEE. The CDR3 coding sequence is TGTGCCAGCCAAAGACAGTACAATGAGCAGTTCTTC. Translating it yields CASQRQYNEQFF.

CDR3 coding DNA: TGCAGCGTTGGTAATACAGTTCAAGAGACCCAGTACTTC. Translated, it gives CSVGNTVQETQYF. The gene calls are TRBV29-1 and TRBJ2-5; D not certain. Germline V gene sequence: CDR1 SQVTM, CDR2 ANQGSEA. CDR3 size: 13 residues. V was cut by 4 bases and J by 2 bases, with 11 bases left in between. Variable domain in full (rest from reference TRBV29-1 and TRBJ2-5): SAVISQKPSRDICQRGTSLTIQCQVDSQVTMMFWYRQQPGQSLTLIATANQGSEATYESGFVIDKFPISRPNLTFSTLTVSNMSPEDSSIYLCSVGNTVQETQYFGPGTRLLVL.

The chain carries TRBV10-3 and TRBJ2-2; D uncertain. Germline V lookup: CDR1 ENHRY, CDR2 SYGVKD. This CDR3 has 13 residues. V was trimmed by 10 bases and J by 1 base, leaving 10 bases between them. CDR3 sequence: CATQEGNTGELFF. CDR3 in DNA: TGTGCCACCCAAGAAGGGAACACCGGGGAGCTGTTTTTT.

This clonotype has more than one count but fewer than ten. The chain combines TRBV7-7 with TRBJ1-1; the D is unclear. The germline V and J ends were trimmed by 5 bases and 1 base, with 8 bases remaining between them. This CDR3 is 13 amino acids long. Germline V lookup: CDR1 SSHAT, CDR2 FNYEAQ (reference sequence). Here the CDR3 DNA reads TGTGCCAGCAGCACCGACACGAACACTGAAGCTTTCTTT. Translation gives CASSTDTNTEAFF.

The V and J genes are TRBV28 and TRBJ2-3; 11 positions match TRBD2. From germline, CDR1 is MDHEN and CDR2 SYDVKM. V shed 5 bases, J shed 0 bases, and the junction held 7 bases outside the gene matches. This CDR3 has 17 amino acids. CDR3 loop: CASSLETSGVSTDTQYF. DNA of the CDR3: TGTGCCAGCAGTCTGGAGACTAGCGGGGTTAGCACAGATACGCAGTATTTT.

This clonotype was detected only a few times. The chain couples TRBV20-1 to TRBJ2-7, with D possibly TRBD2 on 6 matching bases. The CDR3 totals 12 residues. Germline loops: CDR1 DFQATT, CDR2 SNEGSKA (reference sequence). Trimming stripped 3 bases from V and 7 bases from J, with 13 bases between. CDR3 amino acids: CSASIRDLEQYF. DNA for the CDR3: TGCAGTGCTAGTATCAGGGACTTAGAGCAGTACTTC.

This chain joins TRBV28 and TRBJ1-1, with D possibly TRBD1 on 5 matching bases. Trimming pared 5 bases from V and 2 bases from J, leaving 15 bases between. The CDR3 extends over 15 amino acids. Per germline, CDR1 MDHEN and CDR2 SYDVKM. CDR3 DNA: TGTGCCAGCAGTGGGGGAGGACACCTCAACACTGAAGCTTTCTTT. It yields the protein CASSGGGHLNTEAFF.

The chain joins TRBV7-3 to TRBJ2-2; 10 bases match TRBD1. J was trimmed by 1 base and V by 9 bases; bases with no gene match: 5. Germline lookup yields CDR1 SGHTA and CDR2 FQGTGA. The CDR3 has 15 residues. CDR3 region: CASRRDRGNTGELFF. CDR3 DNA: TGTGCCAGTAGGAGGGACAGGGGGAACACCGGGGAGCTGTTTTTT.

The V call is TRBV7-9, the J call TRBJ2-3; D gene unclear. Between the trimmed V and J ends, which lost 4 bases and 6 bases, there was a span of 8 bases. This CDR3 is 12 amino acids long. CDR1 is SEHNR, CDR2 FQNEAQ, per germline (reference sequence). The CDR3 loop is CASSSPLDTQYF. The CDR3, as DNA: TGTGCCAGCAGCTCCCCCCTGGATACGCAGTATTTT.